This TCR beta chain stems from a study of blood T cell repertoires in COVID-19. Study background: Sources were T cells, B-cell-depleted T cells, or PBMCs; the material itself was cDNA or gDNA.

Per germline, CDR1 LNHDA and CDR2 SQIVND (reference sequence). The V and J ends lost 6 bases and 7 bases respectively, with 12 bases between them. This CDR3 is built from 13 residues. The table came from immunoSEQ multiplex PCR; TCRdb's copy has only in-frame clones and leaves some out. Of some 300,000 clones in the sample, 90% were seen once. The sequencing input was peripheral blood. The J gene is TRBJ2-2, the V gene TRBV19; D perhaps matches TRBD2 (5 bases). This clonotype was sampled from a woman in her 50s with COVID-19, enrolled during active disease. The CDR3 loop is CASSIRRVGELFF. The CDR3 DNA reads TGTGCCAGTAGCATCCGGCGGGTCGGGGAGCTGTTTTTT. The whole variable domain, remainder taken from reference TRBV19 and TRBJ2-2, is DGGITQSPKYLFRKEGQNVTLSCEQNLNHDAMYWYRQDPGQGLRLIYYSQIVNDFQKGDIAEGYSVSREKKESFPLTVTSAQKNPTAFYLCASSIRRVGELFFGEGSRLTVL.